A few counts support the clone carrying this T cell receptor (beta chain). Its antigen is currently unknown. This sample is part of a study of PD-1 blockade in classical Hodgkin lymphoma. Study context: With a 2-week interval, patients received intravenous nivolumab at 3 mg/kg.

Every patient relapsed after autologous stem cell transplantation, and brentuximab vedotin exposure varied. Patients reached a best response of complete response, partial response or progressive disease. The V end lost 7 bases, the J end lost 2 bases, and 12 bases lay between the germline ends. The germline V gene has CDR1 SGHTA and CDR2 FQGNSA. This CDR3 spans 13 amino acids. Produced via immunoSEQ multiplex PCR; TCRdb's table is partial and in-frame only. The sample records about 6,500 clones, about 72% being singletons. Study results and limitations: Repertoire difference causes, possibly disease activity or prior therapy, remain undefined. At C4D1, TCR diversity had climbed significantly for CD4+ cells, though not for CD8+ cells.

The material sequenced was peripheral blood mononuclear cells (PBMCs), taken at baseline. The chain has TRBV7-2 and TRBJ2-7, with D perhaps TRBD2 (5 bases). The receptor was derived from a human donor with classical Hodgkin lymphoma. CDR3 bases: TGTGCCAGCACTGTGGAGAGGGCCTACGAGCAGTACTTC. This gives the protein CASTVERAYEQYF. Looking up the rest from reference TRBV7-2 and TRBJ2-7 gives the full variable domain: GAGVSQSPSNKVTEKGKDVELRCDPISGHTALYWYRQSLGQGLEFLIYFQGNSAPDKSGLPSDRFSAERTGGSVSTLTIQRTQQEDSAVYLCASTVERAYEQYFGPGTRLTVT.